One sample yielded the 21 T cell receptor beta chains listed below, sequenced in a study of sequential checkpoint blockade in melanoma. As to treatment: randomized to nivolumab then ipilimumab (arm A) or the reverse (arm B). Sequencing was performed with immunoSEQ multiplex PCR; in TCRdb, only in-frame clones are kept and a portion is missing. Of 10,000 or so clones listed, around 69% were seen once; the top ten hold roughly 28%. The sequenced sample was CD8+ T cells sorted from blood (inferred from file names), obtained from a patient given nivolumab and ipilimumab in sequence. The receptors derive from a human donor with melanoma.

V gene TRBV4-2 combines with J gene TRBJ1-5; no clear D gene. V shed 0 bases and J shed 7 bases, with 10 bases lying between them. This CDR3 comprises 14 residues. Germline-derived CDR1 and CDR2 are LGHNA and YNFKEQ. As DNA, the CDR3 is TGTGCCAGCAGCCAAGATCCAGTGTCCCAGCCCCAGCATTTT. Translating gives CASSQDPVSQPQHF.

The V gene is TRBV4-1, the J gene TRBJ2-3; 9 bases agree with TRBD2. The J segment lost 6 bases and the V segment lost 3 bases, leaving 7 bases of the junction unmatched. This CDR3 contains 15 residues. CDR1 and CDR2 (germline): MGHRA, YSYEKL. CDR3 sequence: CASSQGGGVLDTQYF. CDR3 nucleotide sequence: TGCGCCAGCAGCCAGGGCGGGGGGGTGTTGGATACGCAGTATTTT.

V and J are TRBV19 and TRBJ2-7, with a weak D call TRBD2 (5 bases). This CDR3 region has 15 residues. The V and J ends lost 3 bases and 3 bases respectively, with 15 bases between them. The germline V gene encodes CDR1 LNHDA and CDR2 SQIVND (reference sequence). Written as DNA, the CDR3 is TGTGCCAGTAGTATGTCGTTTGGACTTAGCTACGAGCAGTACTTC. Translated, it gives CASSMSFGLSYEQYF.

This clone has more than one count but fewer than ten. The chain carries TRBV6-4 and TRBJ2-3; 9 bases are shared with TRBD1. CDR1 is MRHNA, CDR2 SNTAGT, per germline. V lost 2 bases, J lost 3 bases, and 3 bases stayed unmatched. The CDR3 loop spans 15 amino acids. The CDR3 loop reads CASSDAQGATDTQYF. The CDR3 DNA reads TGTGCCAGCAGTGACGCACAGGGGGCAACAGATACGCAGTATTTT.

This chain uses TRBV4-3 with TRBJ1-4, with 8 bases identical to TRBD1. CDR1 LGHNA and CDR2 YSLEER come from the germline V gene. Trimming took 0 bases from V and 3 from J; bases not matched to a gene: 6. The CDR3 sequence is 17 residues long. CDR3 in DNA: TGCGCCAGCAGCCAAGAGGGCAGGGGGCGGTCTAATGAAAAACTGTTTTTT. Protein sequence: CASSQEGRGRSNEKLFF.

This sequence joins TRBV18 and TRBJ2-7, with 9 bases that match TRBD1. Trimming removed 5 bases from V and 2 bases from J; junction bases left unmatched: 7. The germline V gene has CDR1 KGHSH and CDR2 LQKENI. The CDR3 is 15 residues long. The CDR3, as DNA: TGTGCCAGCTCAGAAGACAGGGGGAAAACCTACGAGCAGTACTTC. Protein: CASSEDRGKTYEQYF. Complete variable domain (other parts from reference TRBV18 and TRBJ2-7): NAGVMQNPRHLVRRRGQEARLRCSPMKGHSHVYWYRQLPEEGLKFMVYLQKENIIDESGMPKERFSAEFPKEGPSILRIQQVVRGDSAAYFCASSEDRGKTYEQYFGPGTRLTVT.

J is TRBJ1-1 and V is TRBV19, with no clear D. Germline V gene lookup returns CDR1 LNHDA and CDR2 SQIVND (reference sequence). The CDR3 covers 14 residues. Deletions cut 6 bases from V and 8 bases from J, with 19 bases between. The CDR3: CASRRAEWRFEAFF. CDR3 nucleotides: TGTGCCAGTAGGAGGGCAGAATGGCGATTCGAAGCTTTCTTT.

This clone was seen a few times. This chain links TRBV7-7 with TRBJ1-1; TRBD1 matches 9 bases. The CDR3 covers 20 residues. Germline CDR1 SSHAT, CDR2 FNYEAQ (reference sequence). Trimming cost V 1 base and J 6 bases; bases outside gene matches: 21. As DNA, the CDR3 is TGTGCCAGCAGCTTAGGAAAGGATGGGACAGGGCGACCGAACAAGCCTGAAGCTTTCTTT. Amino acids: CASSLGKDGTGRPNKPEAFF. Combining the CDR3 with reference TRBV7-7 and TRBJ1-1 gives the whole variable domain GAGVSQSPRYKVTKRGQDVTLRCDPISSHATLYWYQQALGQGPEFLTYFNYEAQPDKSGLPSDRFSAERPEGSISTLTIQRTEQRDSAMYRCASSLGKDGTGRPNKPEAFFGQGTRLTVV.

This clone was observed a few times. The chain uses TRBV7-9 and TRBJ2-3, with 10 positions matching TRBD1. Germline V gene data show CDR1 as SEHNR and CDR2 as FQNEAQ (reference sequence). This CDR3 spans 16 amino acids. V gave up 8 bases and J gave up 1 base; unmatched junction bases: 9. This CDR3 is CASDRPGTGGTDTQYF. The CDR3 DNA follows: TGTGCCAGCGACCGACCTGGGACAGGGGGCACAGATACGCAGTATTTT.

This clone was seen more than once but under ten times. The V and J genes are TRBV5-4 and TRBJ1-2; tentatively, D is TRBD1 (6 bases). Germline lookup yields CDR1 SGHNT and CDR2 YYREEE (reference sequence). There are 15 residues in the CDR3. V was pared by 0 bases and J by 2 bases, with 11 bases between. The CDR3 loop reads CASSLGRGSNYGYTF. The CDR3 bases are TGTGCCAGCAGCTTGGGCAGGGGCTCAAACTATGGCTACACCTTC.

The chain combines TRBV27 with TRBJ2-3; D perhaps matches TRBD1 (6 bases). The CDR3 loop spans 15 amino acids. V was shortened by 6 bases and J by 4 bases, with 17 bases between the two germline ends. Germline V CDR1 and CDR2: MNHEY, SMNVEV (reference sequence). CDR3 nucleotide sequence: TGTGCCAGCAGACCCGTGGACAGCTTGGCAGATACGCAGTATTTT. Its protein product is CASRPVDSLADTQYF.

V gene TRBV13 combines with J gene TRBJ1-2; 9 bases are a match to TRBD1. The J segment lost 5 bases and the V segment lost 6 bases, leaving 7 bases of the junction unmatched. The CDR3 extends over 14 amino acids. Germline V gives CDR1 PRHDT, CDR2 FYEKMQ (reference sequence). The CDR3 sequence is CASRVTGTGYGYTF. Written as DNA, the CDR3 is TGTGCCAGCAGGGTAACCGGGACAGGGTATGGCTACACCTTC.

The sample holds a few counts of this clone. The J gene is TRBJ2-7, the V gene TRBV5-1; TRBD2 matches 7 bases. The germline CDR1 and CDR2 sequences are SGHRS and YFSETQ. The CDR3 sequence is 16 residues long. J lost 2 bases, V lost 5 bases, and 13 bases had no gene match. In DNA form, the CDR3 reads TGCGCCAGCAGGGGGGGGAAGCCCTACGTGGCCTACGAGCAGTACTTC. This sequence encodes CASRGGKPYVAYEQYF.

The chain employs TRBV10-3 and TRBJ1-6, with 11 positions matching TRBD1. CDR1 is ENHRY and CDR2 is SYGVKD in the germline V gene. The CDR3 runs to 19 residues. The V segment lost 1 base and the J segment 1 base; nucleotides outside the gene matches: 6. In nucleotides, the CDR3 is TGTGCCATCAGTGAGTGGGGACAGGGGGTAGGATCCTATAATTCACCCCTCCACTTT. Protein sequence: CAISEWGQGVGSYNSPLHF.

This clone was seen once. The chain carries TRBV19 and TRBJ2-1; tentative D call: TRBD2 (6 bases). CDR3 length: 14 amino acids. Germline-derived CDR1 and CDR2 are LNHDA and SQIVND (reference sequence). The V end lost 3 bases, the J end lost 5 bases, and 11 bases lay between the germline ends. The CDR3 region has the DNA TGTGCCAGTAGTATCGGGGGACTGAACAATGAGCAGTTCTTC. Translation gives CASSIGGLNNEQFF.

The J gene is TRBJ2-1, the V gene TRBV6-5; 7 nucleotides align to TRBD1. V lost 4 bases and J lost 3; bases outside the gene matches: 6. CDR3 length: 15 amino acids. Germline loops: CDR1 MNHEY, CDR2 SVGAGI. In DNA form, the CDR3 reads TGTGCCAGCAGTTCAACCGGGACAGACTACAATGAGCAGTTCTTC. Its protein is CASSSTGTDYNEQFF.

V usage is TRBV11-3 and J usage is TRBJ1-2, with TRBD1 identical over 10 bases. Germline CDR1 and CDR2: SGHNT and YENEEA. The J segment lost 5 bases and the V segment lost 5 bases, leaving 8 bases of the junction unmatched. This CDR3 spans 15 amino acids. CDR3 DNA: TGTGCCAGCAGCCCAGGGACAGGGGAGGGGTATGGCTACACCTTC. This sequence encodes CASSPGTGEGYGYTF. The full variable domain, with the rest looked up from reference TRBV11-3 and TRBJ1-2, is EAGVVQSPRYKIIEKKQPVAFWCNPISGHNTLYWYLQNLGQGPELLIRYENEEAVDDSQLPKDRFSAERLKGVDSTLKIQPAELGDSAVYLCASSPGTGEGYGYTFGSGTRLTVV.

Only a few counts were recorded for this clone. The gene calls are TRBV11-2 and TRBJ1-3; 7 bases are shared with TRBD1. V shed 1 base and J 0 bases; nucleotides not matched to a gene: 6. CDR1 SGHAT and CDR2 FQNNGV come from the germline V gene. The CDR3 covers 17 residues. The CDR3 DNA sequence: TGTGCCAGCAGCTTAGGGGGACAGTTAAGCTCTGGAAACACCATATATTTT. Amino acid sequence: CASSLGGQLSSGNTIYF.

This chain uses TRBV2 with TRBJ1-2, with D hard to call. V lost 8 bases, J lost 8 bases, and 15 bases lay in between. The CDR3 sequence is 12 residues long. The germline V gene encodes CDR1 SNHLY and CDR2 FYNNEI. The CDR3 DNA reads as TGTGCCAGCGGGGAGGACGGTAACGGCTACACCTTC. Translating gives CASGEDGNGYTF.

This clone has a handful of counts. V is TRBV23-1 and J is TRBJ2-7; 10 positions match TRBD1. TRBV23-1 falls under the ORF class, with uncertain function. CDR3 length equals 15 residues. Trimming removed 6 bases from V and 4 bases from J; junction bases left unmatched: 9. CDR3 sequence: CASSPGQGEGYEQYF. In nucleotides, the CDR3 is TGCGCCAGCAGCCCTGGACAGGGGGAAGGGTACGAGCAGTACTTC.

The chain recombines TRBV5-6 with TRBJ2-7, with a weak D call TRBD1 (6 bases). Between the trimmed V and J ends, which lost 4 bases and 0 bases, there was a span of 17 bases. Per the germline V gene, CDR1 is SGHDT and CDR2 is YYEEEE. The CDR3 is 16 residues long. CDR3 sequence reads: CASSHEQGVSSYEQYF. The CDR3 DNA reads TGTGCCAGCAGCCATGAACAGGGAGTAAGCTCCTACGAGCAGTACTTC.